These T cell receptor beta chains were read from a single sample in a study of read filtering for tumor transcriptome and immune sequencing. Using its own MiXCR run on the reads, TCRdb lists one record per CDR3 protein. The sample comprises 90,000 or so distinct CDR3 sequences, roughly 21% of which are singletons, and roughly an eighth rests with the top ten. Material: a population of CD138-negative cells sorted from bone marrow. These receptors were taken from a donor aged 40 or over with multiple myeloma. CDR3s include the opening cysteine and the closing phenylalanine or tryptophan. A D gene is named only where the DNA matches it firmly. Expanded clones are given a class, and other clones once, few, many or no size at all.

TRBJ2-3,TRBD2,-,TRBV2,CASTTSGGANTQYF,TGTGCCAGTACGACTAGCGGGGGGGCCAATACGCAGTATTTT
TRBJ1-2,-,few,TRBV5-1,CASSPGPLYGYTF,TGCGCCAGCAGCCCTGGACCGCTCTATGGCTACACCTTC
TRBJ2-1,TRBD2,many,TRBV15,CATSSPYAGDNEQFF,TGTGCCACCAGCAGCCCCTATGCGGGGGACAATGAGCAGTTCTTC
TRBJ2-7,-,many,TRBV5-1,CASKTTSSSYEQYF,TGCGCCAGCAAAACCACTAGTTCCTCCTACGAGCAGTACTTC
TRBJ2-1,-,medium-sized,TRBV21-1,CASITILYNEQFF,TGTGCCAGCATCACCATCCTATACAATGAGCAGTTCTTC
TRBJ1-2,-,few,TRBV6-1,CASSASGGAYGYTF,TGTGCCAGCAGTGCATCGGGGGGCGCATATGGCTACACCTTC
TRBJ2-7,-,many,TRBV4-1,CASSQDHGPWSEQYF,TGCGCCAGCAGCCAAGATCATGGCCCTTGGAGTGAGCAGTACTTC
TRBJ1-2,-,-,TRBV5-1,CASTSDALGYTF,TGCGCCAGCACTTCCGACGCCCTCGGCTACACCTTC
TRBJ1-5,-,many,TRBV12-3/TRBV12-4,CASSLQDNTPQHF,TGTGCCAGCAGTTTACAGGACAACACGCCCCAGCATTTT
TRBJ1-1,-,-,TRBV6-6,CASSYGSGMNTEALF,TGTGCCAGCAGTTACGGGTCAGGGATGAACACTGAAGCTCTCTTT
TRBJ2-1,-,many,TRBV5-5,CASSLGDRPYNEQFF,TGTGCCAGCAGCTTGGGAGACAGGCCTTACAATGAGCAGTTCTTC
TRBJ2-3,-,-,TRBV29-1,CSTRGRTTSTDTQYF,TGCAGCACCCGGGGGCGGACCACTAGCACAGATACGCAGTATTTT
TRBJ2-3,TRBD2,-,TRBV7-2,CASSSRGLATDTQYF,TGTGCCAGCAGCTCAAGGGGACTAGCGACAGATACGCAGTATTTT
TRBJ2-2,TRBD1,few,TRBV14,CASSQVLGQAIGELFF,TGTGCCAGCAGCCAAGTGTTGGGACAGGCTATCGGGGAGCTGTTTTTT
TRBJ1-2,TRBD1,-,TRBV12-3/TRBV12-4,CASSLIHRGYGYTF,TGTGCCAGCAGTTTGATCCACAGGGGTTACGGCTACACCTTC
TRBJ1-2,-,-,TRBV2,CASRDSGYGYTF,TGTGCCAGCCGGGACTCAGGCTATGGCTACACCTTC
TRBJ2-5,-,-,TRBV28,CASRTTGQETQYF,TGTGCCAGCAGAACCACAGGGCAAGAGACCCAGTACTTC
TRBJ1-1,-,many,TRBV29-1,CSVVEGRTEAFF,TGCAGCGTTGTCGAGGGTAGGACTGAAGCTTTCTTT
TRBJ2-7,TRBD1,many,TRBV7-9,CASSLVGTEASEQYF,TGTGCCAGCAGCTTAGTGGGGACAGAAGCTTCCGAGCAGTACTTC
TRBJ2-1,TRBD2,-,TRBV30,CAWTSGGPSYNEQFF,TGTGCCTGGACTAGCGGGGGCCCCTCCTACAATGAGCAGTTCTTC
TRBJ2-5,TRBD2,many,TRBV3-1,CASSQAASGGASAETQYF,TGTGCCAGCAGCCAAGCGGCTAGCGGGGGGGCCTCTGCTGAGACCCAGTACTTC
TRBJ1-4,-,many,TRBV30,CAWTQGWGGEKLFF,TGTGCCTGGACCCAGGGCTGGGGTGGTGAAAAACTGTTTTTT
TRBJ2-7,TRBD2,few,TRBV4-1,CASSNGLAGGTYEQYF,TGCGCCAGCAGCAACGGACTAGCGGGGGGGACCTACGAGCAGTACTTC
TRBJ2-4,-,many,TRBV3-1,CASSPDPGLFGNIQYF,TGTGCCAGCAGCCCGGATCCAGGGTTGTTCGGAAACATTCAGTACTTC
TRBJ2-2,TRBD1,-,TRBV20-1,CSITQGADTGELFF,TGCAGTATCACCCAGGGGGCGGACACCGGGGAGCTGTTTTTT
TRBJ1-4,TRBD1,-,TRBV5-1,CASSLQTGDEKLFF,TGCGCCAGCAGCTTGCAGACAGGGGATGAAAAACTGTTTTTT
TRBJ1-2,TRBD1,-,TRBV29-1,CSVEARGQGGYGYTF,TGCAGCGTTGAAGCTAGGGGACAGGGCGGCTATGGCTACACCTTC
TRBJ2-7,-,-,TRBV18,CASSSGQRVYEQYF,TGTGCCAGCTCATCCGGACAGAGAGTCTACGAGCAGTACTTC
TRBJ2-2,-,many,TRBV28,CASSLWTTGRPGELFF,TGTGCCAGCAGTTTATGGACGACAGGACGTCCCGGGGAGCTGTTTTTT
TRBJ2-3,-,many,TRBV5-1,CASSSVGFTDTQYF,TGCGCCAGCAGCTCCGTCGGGTTCACAGATACGCAGTATTTT
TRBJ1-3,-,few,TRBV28,CASNSGRDASGNTIYF,TGTGCCAGCAACTCGGGACGAGACGCCTCTGGAAACACCATATATTTT
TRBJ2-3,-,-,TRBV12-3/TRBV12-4,CASSFNGDRTDTQYF,TGTGCCAGCAGTTTTAATGGTGATAGGACAGATACGCAGTATTTT
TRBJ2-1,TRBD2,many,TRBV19,CASEAGGSYNEQFF,TGTGCCAGTGAAGCGGGGGGTTCCTACAATGAGCAGTTCTTC
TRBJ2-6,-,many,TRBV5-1,CASSLESMASGAGVLTF,TGCGCCAGCAGCTTGGAGAGTATGGCTTCTGGGGCCGGGGTCCTGACTTTC